This T cell receptor (beta chain) originates from a study of blood T cell repertoires in COVID-19. Study context: Some COVID-19 samples were acute and others convalescent; all came from the United States, Italy and Spain. PBMCs, B-cell-depleted T cells, or T cells were the source of the cDNA or gDNA that made up the material.

The trim removed 3 bases at V and 10 bases at J, leaving 6 bases unmatched. This CDR3 has 14 residues. Germline CDR1 is KGHDR and CDR2 is SFDVKD. Authors' analysis steps: By means of reference gene primer amplification, nucleated cell counts were estimated. TCRdb's copy holds only in-frame clones and misses some; the assay was immunoSEQ multiplex PCR. Clone size and V and J calls were adopted from that table, with D and trimming inferred from the DNA. Of around 180,000 clones detected, 83% appear once; the ten largest clones hold less than 2%. This TCR was recovered from a human donor in a cohort sampled during active COVID-19. The sequenced sample was peripheral blood. The chain carries TRBV24-1 and TRBJ2-1; 9 bases map to TRBD2. Here the CDR3 reads CATSDLAGGGEQFF. The CDR3 DNA sequence: TGTGCCACCAGTGATCTGGCGGGAGGGGGGGAGCAGTTCTTC.